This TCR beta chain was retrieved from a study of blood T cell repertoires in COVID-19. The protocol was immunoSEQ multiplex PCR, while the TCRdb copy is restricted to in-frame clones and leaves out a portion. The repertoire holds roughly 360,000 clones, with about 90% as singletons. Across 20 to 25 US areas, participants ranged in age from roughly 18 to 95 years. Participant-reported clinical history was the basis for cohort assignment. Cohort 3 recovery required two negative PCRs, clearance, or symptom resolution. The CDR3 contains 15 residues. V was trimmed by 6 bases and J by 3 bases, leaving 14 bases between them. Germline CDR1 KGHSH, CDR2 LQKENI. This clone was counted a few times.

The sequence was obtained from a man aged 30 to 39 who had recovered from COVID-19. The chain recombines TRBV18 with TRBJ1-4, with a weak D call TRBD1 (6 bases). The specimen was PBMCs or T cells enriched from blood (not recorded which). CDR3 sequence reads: CASSPWTDSNEKLFF. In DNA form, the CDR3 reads TGTGCCAGCTCTCCCTGGACAGACTCTAATGAAAAACTGTTTTTT.